Each of the 15 T cell receptor beta chains below was sequenced from the same sample in a study of blood T cell repertoires in COVID-19. Some clones are missing from TCRdb's copy, which holds only in-frame ones; the method was immunoSEQ multiplex PCR. The data show some 74,000 clones, with approximately 79% seen just once and approximately 16% held by the top ten. The specimen was peripheral blood. These receptors came from a man between 65 and 85 years old with active or convalescent COVID-19.

This chain joins TRBV20-1 and TRBJ1-6, with D perhaps TRBD1 (6 bases). Trimming shortened V by 3 bases and J by 8 bases, and 14 bases separated the two germline ends. Per germline, CDR1 DFQATT and CDR2 SNEGSKA (reference sequence). The CDR3 consists of 14 residues. DNA for the CDR3: TGCAGTGCTAGTTCCACAGGGTTCGATTCACCCCTCCACTTT. Its translation is CSASSTGFDSPLHF.

The chain recombines TRBV2 with TRBJ1-6, with 8 bases identical to TRBD1. Germline trimming cut 3 bases from V and 6 bases from J; bases unmatched to any gene: 7. Germline V CDR1 and CDR2: SNHLY, FYNNEI. The CDR3 sequence is 16 residues long. CDR3 loop: CASSDLGQGSNSPLHF. CDR3 bases: TGTGCCAGCAGTGACTTAGGACAGGGTAGTAATTCACCCCTCCACTTT.

The chain combines TRBV5-6 with TRBJ1-2; D gene unclear. Germline-derived CDR1 and CDR2 are SGHDT and YYEEEE. V shed 3 bases and J shed 9 bases, with 21 bases lying between them. The CDR3 is 15 residues long. The CDR3 nucleotides read TGTGCCAGCAGCTATGGGTTCCACTTCCCAGGAAGCTACACCTTC. Encoded protein: CASSYGFHFPGSYTF. The full variable domain, rest sourced from reference TRBV5-6 and TRBJ1-2, is DAGVTQSPTHLIKTRGQQVTLRCSPKSGHDTVSWYQQALGQGPQFIFQYYEEEERQRGNFPDRFSGHQFPNYSSELNVNALLLGDSALYLCASSYGFHFPGSYTFGSGTRLTVV.

The rearrangement uses TRBV10-3 and TRBJ1-6; D not certain. This CDR3 spans 15 amino acids. V lost 4 bases and J 9 bases, leaving 16 bases between the germline ends. CDR1 and CDR2 (germline): ENHRY, SYGVKD. The CDR3 loop is CAISGGDLRSSPLHF. The CDR3 nucleotides read TGTGCCATCAGTGGAGGTGACCTTCGTAGTTCACCCCTCCACTTT.

This clone was counted a single time. The V and J genes are TRBV28 and TRBJ2-3, with unresolved D. Germline V gene data show CDR1 as MDHEN and CDR2 as SYDVKM. V lost 1 base and J lost 1, with 6 bases in between. This CDR3 has 14 amino acids. CDR3 region: CASSLSQGTDTQYF. The CDR3 region has the DNA TGTGCCAGCAGTTTATCTCAGGGCACAGATACGCAGTATTTT. Based on the CDR3 plus reference TRBV28 and TRBJ2-3, the full variable domain is DVKVTQSSRYLVKRTGEKVFLECVQDMDHENMFWYRQDPGLGLRLIYFSYDVKMKEKGDIPEGYSVSREKKERFSLILESASTNQTSMYLCASSLSQGTDTQYFGPGTRLTVL.

In its sample, this clone was seen once. The rearrangement links TRBV5-1 to TRBJ2-5; TRBD2 agrees at 9 bases. CDR1 is SGHRS and CDR2 is YFSETQ in the germline V gene. Trimming at V came to 6 bases and at J to 5 bases, leaving 8 bases not matched to a gene. This CDR3 is 14 amino acids long. CDR3 protein: CASKPGSGGETQYF. DNA of the CDR3: TGCGCCAGCAAGCCTGGGAGCGGGGGGGAGACCCAGTACTTC.

V is TRBV11-3 and J is TRBJ2-3; a possible D gene is TRBD1 (5 bases). The CDR3 totals 16 residues. CDR1 SGHNT and CDR2 YENEEA come from the germline V gene. V was shortened by 5 bases and J by 4 bases, with 19 bases between the two germline ends. The CDR3 sequence: CASSPGGIRASDTQYF. The CDR3 coding sequence is TGTGCCAGCAGCCCCGGTGGGATCAGGGCCTCAGATACGCAGTATTTT.

The V and J genes are TRBV2 and TRBJ2-4, with TRBD1 matching over 12 bases. The CDR3 length is 21 residues. Germline CDR1 and CDR2: SNHLY and FYNNEI. With V trimmed by 0 bases and J by 7 bases, 19 bases remained unmatched. CDR3 bases: TGTGCCAGCAGTGAAGCCCTCGTCGGGACAGGGGGCTCTAAAATCGCGAACATTCAGTACTTC. This gives the protein CASSEALVGTGGSKIANIQYF.

V is TRBV3-1 (or the pseudogene TRBV3-2) and J is TRBJ2-7, with a tentative D call TRBD1 (6 bases). The V gene lost 4 bases and the J gene lost 0 bases, with 13 bases spanning the gap. This CDR3 is 15 amino acids long. Germline V gene data show CDR1 as LGHDT and CDR2 as YNNKEL (reference sequence). CDR3 residues: CASSLQQGSSYEQYF. CDR3 in DNA: TGTGCCAGCAGCCTCCAACAGGGAAGCTCCTACGAGCAGTACTTC.

The J gene is TRBJ1-4, the V gene TRBV28, with 7 bases fitting TRBD1. This CDR3 has 15 residues. The V and J ends lost 7 bases and 10 bases, in that order; junction bases with no gene match: 15. Germline V CDR1 and CDR2: MDHEN, SYDVKM. As DNA, the CDR3 is TGTGCCAGCATGGGACAGTCCGTCCCGCCAGGAAAACTGTTTTTT. It is translated as CASMGQSVPPGKLFF.

V is TRBV3-1 (or the pseudogene TRBV3-2) and J is TRBJ1-2, with D possibly being TRBD1 (6 bases). There are 15 residues in the CDR3. Trimming took off 1 base at V and 7 bases at J, with 16 bases between the two ends. CDR1 and CDR2 from the germline V gene are LGHDT and YNNKEL (reference sequence). In nucleotides, the CDR3 is TGTGCCAGCAGCCAAGTTACAGGGCGGGAGGGTGGCTACACCTTC. Its protein product is CASSQVTGREGGYTF.

The rearrangement joins TRBV24-1 to TRBJ2-3; 10 bases are shared with TRBD1. The germline gives CDR1 KGHDR, CDR2 SFDVKD. The CDR3 extends over 17 amino acids. V lost 4 bases and J lost 4; bases outside the gene matches: 10. Here the CDR3 DNA reads TGTGCCACCAGTGAAGACCTCGGGACAGGGGACTCAGATACGCAGTATTTT. Protein sequence: CATSEDLGTGDSDTQYF.

The genes are TRBV3-1 (or the pseudogene TRBV3-2) and TRBJ2-3; 8 nucleotides match TRBD2. Germline CDR1 and CDR2: LGHDT and YNNKEL (reference sequence). J gave up 7 bases and V 0 bases, and 6 bases lay outside the gene matches. The CDR3 is made up of 15 amino acids. The CDR3 is CASSQEGTSGNTQYF. The CDR3 nucleotides are TGTGCCAGCAGCCAAGAGGGTACTAGCGGAAATACGCAGTATTTT.

V gene TRBV29-1 combines with J gene TRBJ2-7; the match to TRBD1 covers 7 bases. Germline trimming cut 4 bases from V and 2 bases from J; bases unmatched to any gene: 5. Looked up from germline, CDR1 is SQVTM and CDR2 is ANQGSEA. The CDR3 length is 13 residues. CDR3 nucleotide sequence: TGCAGCGTTGCGGTCGGACAGGCCTACGAGCAGTACTTC. Translated, it gives CSVAVGQAYEQYF.

In this sample, this clone turned up a few times. The V call is TRBV4-1, the J call TRBJ2-3; the D gene is possibly TRBD1 (5 bases). The CDR3 is made up of 16 amino acids. V was clipped by 0 bases and J by 0 bases, with 10 bases between them. Germline CDR1 MGHRA, CDR2 YSYEKL. The CDR3 DNA reads TGCGCCAGCAGCCAAGAGGGGCGACCTAGCACAGATACGCAGTATTTT. Its translation: CASSQEGRPSTDTQYF.